The source of this T cell receptor (beta chain) is a study of Graves' ophthalmopathy and Graves' hyperthyroidism. From germline, CDR1 is SGHVS and CDR2 FQNEAQ. Trimming removed 5 bases at V and 3 bases at J, with 14 bases between. The CDR3 is 14 amino acids. Amplification from RNA transcripts yielded the TCR beta CDR3 regions. After a first-round RT-PCR with HTBI primers, a second-round multiplex PCR was run. MiXCR, applied by TCRdb to the multiplex PCR reads, yields one record per CDR3 protein. The sample includes 500,000 to 700,000 distinct CDR3 sequences, approximately 22% of them seen just once. The TCR was taken from a woman aged 18-35 years with stable Graves' hyperthyroidism. Some clones in this sample may be carry-over from other donors' samples. The rearrangement uses TRBV7-8 and TRBJ2-7; TRBD1 might be the D (5 bases). Source material: peripheral blood. The CDR3 loop is CASSARQGFYEQYF. CDR3 sequence (DNA): TGTGCCAGCAGCGCCCGCCAGGGTTTCTACGAGCAGTACTTC.